This T cell receptor (beta chain) stems from a study of tumor T cells in aggressive B-cell lymphoma. Assay used: immunoSEQ multiplex PCR; TCRdb lists only in-frame clones, some missing. The sample shows approximately 11,000 clones, about nine tenths of them seen only once. The germline V gene has CDR1 LNHDA and CDR2 SQIVND (reference sequence). V was pared by 6 bases and J by 4 bases, with 9 bases of the junction left unmatched. There are 14 residues in the CDR3. The receptor was isolated from an adult with diffuse large B cell lymphoma. J is TRBJ2-7 and V is TRBV19; 7 nucleotides line up with TRBD2. Sample: tumor tissue. The CDR3 region has the DNA TGTGCCAGTAGCACCACGGGGGGTTCGTACGAGCAGTACTTC. It yields the protein CASSTTGGSYEQYF.